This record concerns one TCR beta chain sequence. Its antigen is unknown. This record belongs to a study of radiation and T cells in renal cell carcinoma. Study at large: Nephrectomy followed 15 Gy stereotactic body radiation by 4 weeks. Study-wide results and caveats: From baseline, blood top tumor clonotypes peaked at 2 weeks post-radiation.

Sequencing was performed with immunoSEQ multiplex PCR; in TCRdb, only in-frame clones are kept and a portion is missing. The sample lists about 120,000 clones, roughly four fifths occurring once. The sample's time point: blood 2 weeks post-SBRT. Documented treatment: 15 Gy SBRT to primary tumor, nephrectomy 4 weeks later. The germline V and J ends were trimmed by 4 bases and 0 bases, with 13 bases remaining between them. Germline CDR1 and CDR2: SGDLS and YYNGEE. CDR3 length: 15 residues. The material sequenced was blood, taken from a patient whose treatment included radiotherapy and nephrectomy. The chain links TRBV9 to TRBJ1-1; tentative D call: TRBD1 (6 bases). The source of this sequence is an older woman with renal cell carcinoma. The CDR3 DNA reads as TGTGCCAGCAGCTCGACAGGATTGATGAACACTGAAGCTTTCTTT. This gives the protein CASSSTGLMNTEAFF. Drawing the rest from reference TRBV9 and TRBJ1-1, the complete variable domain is DSGVTQTPKHLITATGQRVTLRCSPRSGDLSVYWYQQSLDQGLQFLIQYYNGEERAKGNILERFSAQQFPDLHSELNLSSLELGDSALYFCASSSTGLMNTEAFFGQGTRLTVV.